A single sample gave rise to the 23 T cell receptor beta chains below, sequenced in a study of cytomegalovirus exposure and HLA in healthy donors. PCR used 60 Vbeta primers and 13 Jbeta primers. Generated by immunoSEQ multiplex PCR, the TCRdb table keeps only in-frame clones and is missing some. The sample shows 120,000 to 150,000 clones, 73% of them seen only once. Material for sequencing was PBMCs. The source is a human donor in good health.

V is TRBV19 and J is TRBJ2-1, with unresolved D. The CDR3 consists of 15 residues. V lost 6 bases and J 6 bases, leaving 18 bases between the germline ends. The germline CDR1 and CDR2 sequences are LNHDA and SQIVND (reference sequence). The CDR3 DNA is TGTGCCAGTAGACACCCCCGTGCAACGTCCAATGAGCAGTTCTTC. Translated, it gives CASRHPRATSNEQFF.

This clone was detected a few times. The genes are TRBV4-1 and TRBJ1-1; D is perhaps TRBD1 (5 bases). CDR1 is MGHRA and CDR2 is YSYEKL in the germline V gene. This CDR3 has 21 residues. Trimming shortened V by 0 bases and J by 3 bases, and 29 bases separated the two germline ends. The CDR3 sequence is CASSQEFSATVFLGGYTEAFF. CDR3 sequence (DNA): TGCGCCAGCAGCCAAGAGTTTAGTGCGACAGTGTTTCTTGGTGGATACACTGAAGCTTTCTTT.

This chain links TRBV15 with TRBJ2-5, with D possibly matching TRBD2 (5 bases). V lost 3 bases and J lost 1, with 6 bases in between. CDR3 length: 13 residues. CDR1 is LNHNV, CDR2 YYDKDF, per germline (reference sequence). The CDR3 is CATSSEGQETQYF. The CDR3 DNA follows: TGTGCCACCAGCAGCGAGGGCCAAGAGACCCAGTACTTC.

DNA for the CDR3: TGTGCCAGCAGCTGGAAGGGGGGGGACAGCACAGATACGCAGTATTTT. Its translation: CASSWKGGDSTDTQYF. The rearrangement uses TRBV5-4 and TRBJ2-3; tentatively, D is TRBD2 (7 bases). The CDR3 has 16 amino acids. Germline V CDR1 and CDR2: SGHNT, YYREEE (reference sequence). V was cut by 3 bases and J by 0 bases, with 14 bases left in between.

CDR3 protein: CASSVVASGVRNEAFF. As DNA, the CDR3 is TGTGCCAGCAGCGTAGTTGCTTCGGGGGTACGGAATGAAGCTTTCTTT. The chain carries TRBV9 and TRBJ1-1; D is perhaps TRBD1 (5 bases). V gave up 0 bases and J gave up 7 bases, with 19 bases separating them. The CDR3 runs to 16 residues. The germline CDR1 and CDR2 sequences are SGDLS and YYNGEE.

In this sample, this clone turned up a few times. This rearrangement joins TRBV18 to TRBJ2-3; D unresolved. Trimming removed 0 bases at V and 0 bases at J, with 7 bases between. This CDR3 has 15 amino acids. Germline V gene sequence: CDR1 KGHSH, CDR2 LQKENI. For the CDR3, the DNA is TGTGCCAGCTCACCACCGTCTTCTAGCACAGATACGCAGTATTTT. Translating gives CASSPPSSSTDTQYF.

J is TRBJ1-1 and V is TRBV7-6, with 8 bases that match TRBD1. The germline gives CDR1 SGHVS, CDR2 FNYEAQ. The CDR3 sequence is 14 residues long. V lost 4 bases, J lost 1 base, and 2 bases stayed unmatched. The CDR3 DNA reads TGTGCCAGCAGCTACGGGACAGGGAACACTGAAGCTTTCTTT. This translates into CASSYGTGNTEAFF.

V usage is TRBV7-2 and J usage is TRBJ1-1, with D tentatively TRBD1 (6 bases). The germline V and J ends were trimmed by 5 bases and 7 bases, with 17 bases remaining between them. Germline CDR1 SGHTA, CDR2 FQGNSA. CDR3 size: 14 residues. CDR3: CASSPQGFSNEAFF. CDR3 DNA sequence: TGTGCCAGCAGCCCACAGGGTTTTTCCAATGAAGCTTTCTTT.

This clone was observed a single time. The rearrangement links TRBV13 to TRBJ2-7; perhaps TRBD2 as D (6 bases). The CDR3 is 14 residues long. Deletions cut 5 bases from V and 2 bases from J, with 13 bases between. Looked up from germline, CDR1 is PRHDT and CDR2 is FYEKMQ (reference sequence). The CDR3 here is CASSPLGGAYEQYF. The CDR3 DNA reads as TGTGCCAGCAGCCCACTCGGGGGAGCCTACGAGCAGTACTTC.

V is TRBV2 and J is TRBJ2-2; 7 positions match TRBD1. The CDR3 has 17 amino acids. Per the germline V gene, CDR1 is SNHLY and CDR2 is FYNNEI. Losses at the gene ends were 1 base for V and 3 bases for J; bases not matched to a gene: 8. CDR3 nucleotides: TGTGCCAGCAGTGAAGACTCCGGGACAGCATACACCGGGGAGCTGTTTTTT. Residues: CASSEDSGTAYTGELFF.

J is TRBJ2-4 and V is TRBV7-8, with D tentatively TRBD1 (5 bases). Deletions cut 2 bases from V and 6 bases from J, with 17 bases between. CDR1 is SGHVS and CDR2 is FQNEAQ in the germline V gene. This CDR3 spans 16 amino acids. CDR3 in DNA: TGTGCCAGCAGCTTAACATTAGGGGTCCCCGGAAACATTCAGTACTTC. Its protein is CASSLTLGVPGNIQYF.

The CDR3 region has the DNA TGTGCCAGCAGCTTAGGCCAAGGTGGCGGGAGGGCCTCGGATACGCAGTATTTT. Its protein product is CASSLGQGGGRASDTQYF. The chain carries TRBV7-9 and TRBJ2-3, with 9 nucleotides matching TRBD2. This CDR3 contains 18 residues. V lost 1 base, J lost 6 bases, and 14 bases stayed unmatched. CDR1 is SEHNR and CDR2 is FQNEAQ in the germline V gene (reference sequence).

The chain joins TRBV7-8 to TRBJ2-7; D is undetermined. Germline-derived CDR1 and CDR2 are SGHVS and FQNEAQ. V lost 4 bases and J 4 bases, leaving 11 bases between the germline ends. CDR3 length equals 13 residues. The CDR3 is CASSSRLKYEQYF. As DNA, the CDR3 is TGTGCCAGCAGCTCCCGACTGAAATACGAGCAGTACTTC.

This clone showed up just a few times. This chain uses TRBV5-1 with TRBJ2-2; 14 bases line up with TRBD2. Germline V gene lookup returns CDR1 SGHRS and CDR2 YFSETQ. This CDR3 is 19 amino acids long. V shed 4 bases, J shed 1 base, and the junction held 9 bases outside the gene matches. CDR3 in amino acids: CASSRGLAGVLKNTGELFF. CDR3 bases: TGCGCCAGCAGCAGGGGACTAGCGGGGGTCCTAAAGAACACCGGGGAGCTGTTTTTT.

The chain uses TRBV27 and TRBJ2-3; 7 bases are shared with TRBD2. After removal of 6 bases from V and 2 bases from J, the junction contained 11 bases not matched to a gene. The germline V gene encodes CDR1 MNHEY and CDR2 SMNVEV (reference sequence). This CDR3 has 16 residues. This CDR3 reads CASRLEPGLNTDTQYF. The CDR3 nucleotides are TGTGCCAGCAGGTTGGAACCGGGACTAAACACAGATACGCAGTATTTT.

This chain uses TRBV10-3 with TRBJ1-2, with D hard to call. Trimming took 3 bases from V and 2 from J, leaving 7 bases between them. Germline V gives CDR1 ENHRY, CDR2 SYGVKD. The CDR3 is made up of 13 amino acids. Here the CDR3 reads CAISDELNYGYTF. The DNA of the CDR3 is TGTGCCATCAGTGACGAGCTAAACTATGGCTACACCTTC.

This chain connects TRBV19 to TRBJ1-1, with 7 positions matching TRBD1. The V gene's germline CDR1 is LNHDA and CDR2 SQIVND (reference sequence). The CDR3 length is 14 residues. With V trimmed by 3 bases and J by 6 bases, 7 bases remained unmatched. Written as DNA, the CDR3 is TGTGCCAGTAGTATGAGACCAGGGGGTGCTGAAGCTTTCTTT. Protein: CASSMRPGGAEAFF.

V and J are TRBV5-1 and TRBJ1-1; a possible D gene is TRBD1 (5 bases). The germline V and J ends were trimmed by 5 bases and 7 bases, with 15 bases remaining between them. There are 13 residues in the CDR3. Per the germline V gene, CDR1 is SGHRS and CDR2 is YFSETQ. CDR3 coding DNA: TGCGCCAGCAGGGGGATCGGGGGTGGTGAAGCTTTCTTT. Translated, it gives CASRGIGGGEAFF. The variable domain in full, completed from reference TRBV5-1 and TRBJ1-1, reads KAGVTQTPRYLIKTRGQQVTLSCSPISGHRSVSWYQQTPGQGLQFLFEYFSETQRNKGNFPGRFSGRQFSNSRSEMNVSTLELGDSALYLCASRGIGGGEAFFGQGTRLTVV.

V is TRBV7-8 and J is TRBJ2-3; tentative D call: TRBD2 (5 bases). Trimming cost V 1 base and J 0 bases, with 11 bases left between them. The CDR3 has 16 residues. Germline V gene lookup returns CDR1 SGHVS and CDR2 FQNEAQ. In nucleotides, the CDR3 is TGTGCCAGCAGCTTAGTAAGCGGAGCGAGCACAGATACGCAGTATTTT. Encoded protein: CASSLVSGASTDTQYF.

The chain uses TRBV28 and TRBJ2-3; D is ambiguous. Trimming removed 3 bases at V and 7 bases at J, with 11 bases between. Per the germline V gene, CDR1 is MDHEN and CDR2 is SYDVKM. CDR3 length equals 13 residues. The CDR3 region is CASSLGPSYTQYF. CDR3 bases: TGTGCCAGCAGTTTGGGCCCCTCGTATACGCAGTATTTT.

V gene TRBV7-9 combines with J gene TRBJ1-5; D might be TRBD1 (5 bases). V was trimmed by 5 bases and J by 1 base, leaving 9 bases between them. The CDR3 totals 14 residues. Germline CDR1 SEHNR, CDR2 FQNEAQ (reference sequence). For the CDR3, the DNA is TGTGCCAGCAGCCAGGGTAGAAGCAATCAGCCCCAGCATTTT. Protein product: CASSQGRSNQPQHF.

The gene calls are TRBV10-1 and TRBJ2-3; 14 bases map to TRBD2. The CDR3 has 15 residues. Germline V lookup: CDR1 WNHNN, CDR2 SYGVQD (reference sequence). V dropped 5 bases and J dropped 4; count of bases not matched to a gene: 2. Here the CDR3 reads CASSPGLAGADTQYF. The CDR3 nucleotides read TGCGCCAGCAGTCCGGGACTAGCGGGGGCAGATACGCAGTATTTT.

This chain uses TRBV21-1 with TRBJ2-5; the table assigns TRBD1, which was not confirmed against the DNA. TRBV21-1 is recorded as a pseudogene. The CDR3 is made up of 13 amino acids. The CDR3 nucleotides are TGTGCCAGCAGCCGCAGGATCCAAGAGACCCAGTACTTC. Translation: CASSRRIQETQYF.